What follows is one T cell receptor (beta chain) and its context. What antigen it recognizes has not been identified. The sample holds no much larger clone one base away, and base qualities are not on file. CDR1 and CDR2 were assigned from the germline V gene (reference sequence) as LNHDA and SQIVND. There are 15 amino acids in the CDR3, from cysteine to phenylalanine inclusive. Left in the record is the CDR3 DNA by itself, 45 bases read in frame from the first base. V gives up 2 bases and J gives up 4 bases, and the segment between their germline ends measures 14 bases. The immunoSEQ Assay, which uses bias-controlled multiplex PCR amplification of genomic DNA, was used to profile TCRbeta CDR3 regions. Concerning the study's data processing: The absolute abundance of each unique TCRbeta CDR3 region was quantified after sequences were collapsed and filtered. Two models were used to test differential abundance: a binomial model (Fisher-equivalent) and a beta-binomial model that adds time-dependent variance fitted from healthy donors. Any clone with fewer than 5 combined templates was excluded, and a clone was called differentially abundant if its Benjamini-Hochberg FDR was below 0.01. The form v = (b*log(k)+a)^2 was used to model beta-binomial variance as a function of total template count across the two samples. Drawn from immuneACCESS, this table holds only the in-frame rearrangements with V and J called that TCRdb kept. Clones are partly lost; checked studies trace under half to an unresolved V gene and leave the rest unexplained. V, J and clone size are those of that table, while D and trimming were read from the DNA. Within this sample are 100,000 to 110,000 clones, with roughly 88% of them counted one time only. Jointly, the top ten make up less than 7% of the sample.

During the collection period, no infections or other immune events were recorded for the healthy donors. To calibrate time-dependent variance in a beta-binomial model of T-cell clone differential abundance, blood repertoires from healthy donors were used as a training cohort. The training cohort was composed of some ten healthy donors, 3 female and 7 male. An age range of roughly 25 to 70 years, with an average of 43 years, was recorded for the donors. Whole blood was collected from each healthy donor at three time points spaced approximately 2 weeks apart and obtained from a commercial supplier. Genomic DNA was extracted from unsorted whole blood for immunosequencing. This record comes from a study of identifying expanded T cells in peripheral blood (dated by TCRdb to between 2018 and 2020). With respect to the entire study: Four technical replicates, made by sequencing separate aliquots from the same pool of genomic DNA, were compared pairwise.

The paper as a whole reports these results and caveats: For all healthy donors, the variance in clone template counts between roughly two-week samples rose significantly as total template count increased. The binomial model flagged approximately 1.2 differentially abundant clones between technical replicates but about 16.4 over around two weeks and 19 over around 4 weeks. It was expected by the authors that biological variance in healthy repertoires might increase further over much longer intervals, such as months to years. Across all healthy-donor time intervals, the beta-binomial model significantly cut both the number of clones called differentially abundant and the false-positive rate.

The sequence links TRBV19 to TRBJ2-5; TRBD2 is possibly the D segment (6 matching bases). This TCR came from a person aged 18 to 70 in good health. The sample comprised blood. The nucleotide sequence is given as TGTGCCAGTAGTATAATCACCTTGGGAGGAGAGACCCAGTACTTC. Its protein is CASSIITLGGETQYF. Joined to the reference TRBV19 and TRBJ2-5 proteins, this CDR3 gives the full variable domain: DGGITQSPKYLFRKEGQNVTLSCEQNLNHDAMYWYRQDPGQGLRLIYYSQIVNDFQKGDIAEGYSVSREKKESFPLTVTSAQKNPTAFYLCASSIITLGGETQYFGPGTRLLVL.